One sample yielded the 32 T cell receptor beta chains listed below, sequenced in a study of T cells after yellow fever vaccination (dated by TCRdb to between 2018 and 2021). This sample's treatment or condition label indicates: live attenuated yellow fever vaccine strain. The library relied on 5' RACE. Sequencing instrument: Illumina HiSeq 2500. In TCRdb, the public reads were trimmed at Q25 with fastp and aligned with MiXCR, with productive beta chains retained. Entries that share a CDR3 protein sequence are merged under the most common genes and DNA. This sample comprises about 240,000 distinct CDR3 sequences, about 7.1% of them detected only once. Approximately 0.84% of the sample comes from the top ten. The sequences come from CD4+ T cells sorted from PBMCs, collected 15 days after the yellow fever booster vaccination. These receptors were obtained from a man aged 30 to 45 who received the YFV17D yellow fever vaccine.

This chain connects TRBV5-1 to TRBJ2-5, with D perhaps TRBD1 or TRBD2 (5 bases each). The length of the CDR3 is 15 residues. Germline V gene data show CDR1 as SGHRS and CDR2 as YFSETQ. The V and J ends lost 0 bases and 2 bases respectively, with 11 bases between them. DNA of the CDR3: TGCGCCAGCAGCTTGGTCCTGGGACGTCAAGAGACCCAGTACTTC. Its translation: CASSLVLGRQETQYF.

The chain recombines TRBV4-1 with TRBJ1-2; D not resolved. Germline CDR1 is MGHRA and CDR2 is YSYEKL. Trimming cost V 3 bases and J 2 bases, with 13 bases left between them. The CDR3 loop spans 15 amino acids. In DNA, the CDR3 is TGCGCCAGCAGCCAGCCAGCAGCGGGCAACTATGGCTACACCTTC. This translates into CASSQPAAGNYGYTF.

This clonotype has just a few counts. The rearrangement links TRBV5-1 to TRBJ2-3, with 8 bases that match TRBD1. The CDR3 runs 16 residues. The V gene end was trimmed by 4 bases and the J gene end by 2 bases; junction bases not matched to a gene: 9. From germline, CDR1 is SGHRS and CDR2 YFSETQ. The CDR3 loop is CASSPLTGVTTDTQYF. As DNA, the CDR3 is TGCGCCAGCAGCCCCCTGACAGGGGTGACCACAGATACGCAGTATTTT.

The chain joins TRBV20-1 to TRBJ2-3; TRBD1 might be the D (5 bases). This CDR3 comprises 16 residues. V lost 3 bases to trimming and J lost 2 bases, with 18 bases between them. CDR1 DFQATT and CDR2 SNEGSKA come from the germline V gene (reference sequence). CDR3 DNA: TGCAGTGCTAGTCTTCTATACAGGTCAGCCACAGATACGCAGTATTTT. Translation gives CSASLLYRSATDTQYF.

In nucleotides, the CDR3 is TGTGCCACCGACCAACAGCACGCCGATGAGCAGTTCTTC. Translating gives CATDQQHADEQFF. The J gene is TRBJ2-1, the V gene TRBV13; D unclear. Germline V gene sequence: CDR1 PRHDT, CDR2 FYEKMQ (reference sequence). Trimming took 10 bases from V and 8 from J, leaving 18 bases between them. This CDR3 region has 13 residues.

The J gene is TRBJ1-1, the V gene TRBV5-1; 7 bases align to TRBD1. The CDR3 runs 14 residues. Trimming at V came to 4 bases and at J to 4 bases, leaving 7 bases not matched to a gene. Germline lookup yields CDR1 SGHRS and CDR2 YFSETQ. This CDR3 is CASSTGQGGTEAFF. As DNA, the CDR3 is TGCGCCAGCAGCACCGGGCAGGGGGGCACTGAAGCTTTCTTT.

This clonotype was found many times. The V call is TRBV19, the J call TRBJ2-5; D ambiguous. CDR3 length: 15 residues. Germline assignment: CDR1 LNHDA and CDR2 SQIVND (reference sequence). The V and J ends lost 5 bases and 6 bases respectively, with 19 bases between them. The CDR3 spells CASSLNDLPGQTQYF. In DNA form, the CDR3 reads TGTGCCAGTAGTTTAAACGACTTGCCCGGGCAGACCCAGTACTTC. Variable domain in full (rest from reference TRBV19 and TRBJ2-5): DGGITQSPKYLFRKEGQNVTLSCEQNLNHDAMYWYRQDPGQGLRLIYYSQIVNDFQKGDIAEGYSVSREKKESFPLTVTSAQKNPTAFYLCASSLNDLPGQTQYFGPGTRLLVL.

In its sample, this clonotype was seen a few times. This chain connects TRBV20-1 to TRBJ2-1, with 9 positions matching TRBD1. The CDR3 totals 13 residues. The germline gives CDR1 DFQATT, CDR2 SNEGSKA (reference sequence). Germline trimming cut 7 bases from V and 9 bases from J; bases unmatched to any gene: 10. The CDR3, as DNA: TGCAGTGTCCCCCGACAGGGGGTCGGTGAGCAGTTCTTC. This translates into CSVPRQGVGEQFF.

A few counts support this clonotype. The V gene is TRBV28, the J gene TRBJ2-2; tentatively, D is TRBD2 (5 bases). Trimming removed 1 base from V and 0 bases from J, with 9 bases in between. This CDR3 contains 16 residues. The germline CDR1 and CDR2 sequences are MDHEN and SYDVKM. CDR3 in amino acids: CASSLFQRPNTGELFF. The CDR3 DNA reads as TGTGCCAGCAGTTTATTCCAGCGGCCGAACACCGGGGAGCTGTTTTTT.

This rearrangement joins TRBV12-3 or TRBV12-4 to TRBJ2-3; D is undetermined. V lost 4 bases, J lost 6 bases, and 17 bases lay in between. The length of the CDR3 is 15 residues. The CDR3, as DNA: TGTGCCAGCAGTTCTCTATGGGGAACCCCCGATACGCAGTATTTT. It translates to CASSSLWGTPDTQYF.

This sequence joins TRBV19 and TRBJ2-1, with a weak D call TRBD1 (7 bases). Germline CDR1 is LNHDA and CDR2 is SQIVND (reference sequence). Trimming left V 4 bases short and J 2 bases short, with 18 bases between. CDR3 size: 17 residues. In DNA, the CDR3 is TGTGCCAGTAGTACCTCCAGGGGGAGGAAAGCCTACAATGAGCAGTTCTTC. Translation: CASSTSRGRKAYNEQFF.

This clonotype showed up just a few times. The rearrangement joins TRBV3-1 to TRBJ1-1; tentative D call: TRBD1 (6 bases). V was trimmed by 8 bases and J by 5 bases, leaving 12 bases between them. CDR1 and CDR2 from the germline V gene are LGHDT and YNNKEL (reference sequence). This CDR3 spans 12 amino acids. The CDR3 loop is CASWGPGTEAFF. The CDR3, as DNA: TGTGCCAGCTGGGGGCCGGGGACTGAAGCTTTCTTT.

This clonotype was recorded many times. The rearrangement uses TRBV5-1 and TRBJ2-3; perhaps TRBD1 as D (6 bases). The V gene lost 5 bases and the J gene lost 5 bases, with 15 bases spanning the gap. Germline CDR1 reads SGHRS; CDR2 reads YFSETQ. This CDR3 spans 14 amino acids. CDR3 amino acids: CASSSSGVEDTQYF. Here the CDR3 DNA reads TGCGCCAGCAGTTCCTCAGGGGTTGAAGATACGCAGTATTTT. The full variable domain, with the rest looked up from reference TRBV5-1 and TRBJ2-3, is KAGVTQTPRYLIKTRGQQVTLSCSPISGHRSVSWYQQTPGQGLQFLFEYFSETQRNKGNFPGRFSGRQFSNSRSEMNVSTLELGDSALYLCASSSSGVEDTQYFGPGTRLTVL.

This clonotype was observed at least ten times. The rearrangement uses TRBV12-3 or TRBV12-4 and TRBJ2-1, with D possibly called TRBD1 or TRBD2 (5 bases each). V was cut by 8 bases and J by 6 bases, with 11 bases left in between. The CDR3 length is 12 residues. As DNA, the CDR3 is TGTGCCAGCGGGGCGGGTTTCAATGAGCAGTTCTTC. Residues: CASGAGFNEQFF.

This clonotype was seen only once. Mismatch with germline at one junction end may stem from a read error. The chain recombines TRBV7-2 with TRBJ2-1; D gene uncertain. This CDR3 is built from 13 residues. Germline loops: CDR1 SGHTA, CDR2 FQGNSA. CDR3 sequence reads: CASSWAVEDEEFF. The CDR3 DNA reads TGTGCCAGCAGCTGGGCGGTAGAGGATGAGGAGTTCTTC.

The gene calls are TRBV7-3 and TRBJ2-3; 10 nucleotides match TRBD2. J gave up 5 bases and V 3 bases, and 8 bases lay outside the gene matches. The germline gives CDR1 SGHTA, CDR2 FQGTGA. The CDR3 consists of 16 residues. The CDR3 loop is CASSFEREGREDTQYF. In DNA form, the CDR3 reads TGTGCCAGCAGCTTTGAGCGGGAGGGCCGGGAAGATACGCAGTATTTT.

This clonotype was counted a few times. The chain employs TRBV30 and TRBJ2-5; 12 bases are a match to TRBD2. CDR1 is GTSNPN, CDR2 SVGIG, per germline (reference sequence). This CDR3 is built from 18 residues. V dropped 0 bases and J dropped 1; count of bases not matched to a gene: 9. The CDR3 spells CAWSVWSSGRGGQETQYF. The DNA of the CDR3 is TGTGCCTGGAGTGTATGGTCTAGCGGGAGGGGGGGCCAAGAGACCCAGTACTTC.

This clonotype was seen more than once but under ten times. The chain has TRBV6-2 or TRBV6-3 and TRBJ2-1; 7 nucleotides align to TRBD1. Trimming cost V 7 bases and J 9 bases; bases outside gene matches: 12. This CDR3 spans 14 amino acids. CDR1 and CDR2 (germline): MNHEY, SVGEGT. The CDR3 spells CASTSLGTATEQFF. The CDR3 region has the DNA TGTGCCAGCACCTCCCTCGGGACAGCCACTGAGCAGTTCTTC.

In this sample, this clonotype turned up a few times. The chain couples TRBV2 to TRBJ1-2; the match to TRBD1 covers 8 bases. J lost 8 bases, V lost 11 bases, and 13 bases had no gene match. The CDR3 sequence is 13 residues long. Looked up from germline, CDR1 is SNHLY and CDR2 is FYNNEI. The CDR3 protein is CASVGDRGGGYTF. The CDR3 DNA is TGTGCCTCCGTCGGCGACAGGGGCGGCGGCTACACCTTC.

This clonotype has only a few counts. The chain carries TRBV24-1 and TRBJ2-3; D is unclear. V was shortened by 8 bases and J by 3 bases, with 8 bases between the two germline ends. The CDR3 length is 12 residues. CDR1 KGHDR and CDR2 SFDVKD come from the germline V gene. The CDR3 spells CATNLGTDTQYF. CDR3 sequence (DNA): TGTGCCACCAACCTTGGAACAGATACGCAGTATTTT.

This chain joins TRBV12-3 or TRBV12-4 and TRBJ1-1; perhaps TRBD1 as D (6 bases). The V and J ends lost 5 bases and 3 bases respectively, with 16 bases between them. This CDR3 region has 15 residues. As DNA, the CDR3 is TGTGCCAGCAGTCAGAGGGGGGAGAGGGACACTGAAGCTTTCTTT. This translates into CASSQRGERDTEAFF.

This clonotype was detected a few times. The chain has TRBV7-6 and TRBJ2-1; D is uncertain. Trimming left V 0 bases short and J 2 bases short, with 8 bases between. The CDR3 has 15 amino acids. Germline CDR1 SGHVS, CDR2 FNYEAQ. The DNA of the CDR3 is TGTGCCAGCAGCTTAGCGCAGCCTCCCTACAATGAGCAGTTCTTC. Its protein is CASSLAQPPYNEQFF. The entire variable domain, with the rest obtained from reference TRBV7-6 and TRBJ2-1, is as follows: GAGVSQSPRYKVTKRGQDVALRCDPISGHVSLYWYRQALGQGPEFLTYFNYEAQQDKSGLPNDRFSAERPEGSISTLTIQRTEQRDSAMYRCASSLAQPPYNEQFFGPGTRLTVL.

The chain is built from TRBV6-5 and TRBJ1-1, with D possibly being TRBD1 (5 bases). V was clipped by 2 bases and J by 2 bases, with 18 bases between them. The CDR3 has 17 amino acids. From germline, CDR1 is MNHEY and CDR2 SVGAGI. CDR3 loop: CASSYGRSGTLNTEAFF. DNA for the CDR3: TGTGCCAGCAGTTACGGCCGTTCCGGGACGCTTAACACTGAAGCTTTCTTT.

This clonotype was observed at least ten times. The rearrangement links TRBV20-1 to TRBJ2-1; D might be TRBD2 (5 bases). CDR3 length: 13 residues. Per germline, CDR1 DFQATT and CDR2 SNEGSKA (reference sequence). V lost 0 bases and J 2 bases, leaving 5 bases between the germline ends. The CDR3 DNA sequence: TGCAGTGCTAGAGACGGGGCCTACAATGAGCAGTTCTTC. Translated, it gives CSARDGAYNEQFF.

The table lists this clonotype with many counts. This chain links TRBV20-1 with TRBJ1-1, with unresolved D. Germline-derived CDR1 and CDR2 are DFQATT and SNEGSKA (reference sequence). V was shortened by 3 bases and J by 3 bases, with 17 bases between the two germline ends. The length of the CDR3 is 15 residues. The CDR3 DNA is TGCAGTGCTAGGGGGTTCTTAGGGTTGCACACTGAAGCTTTCTTT. Translated, it gives CSARGFLGLHTEAFF.

V and J are TRBV6-1 and TRBJ1-5, with D possibly TRBD1 on 6 matching bases. Per the germline V gene, CDR1 is MNHNS and CDR2 is SASEGT. V was cut by 6 bases and J by 6 bases, with 18 bases left in between. CDR3 length: 15 residues. CDR3 sequence reads: CASSPRRGGFQPQHF. CDR3 bases: TGTGCCAGCAGCCCCCGTAGGGGGGGTTTTCAGCCCCAGCATTTT.

V is TRBV3-1 and J is TRBJ2-7; 7 bases are a match to TRBD2. CDR3 length equals 13 residues. V shed 4 bases and J 5 bases; nucleotides not matched to a gene: 5. Germline V lookup: CDR1 LGHDT, CDR2 YNNKEL (reference sequence). The CDR3 region has the DNA TGTGCCAGCAGCCTTTTCCGGGAGGACGAGCAGTACTTC. This sequence encodes CASSLFREDEQYF.

Comments on this clonotype: A read error may be the cause here, since a much bigger clone is one base away. V is TRBV7-3 and J is TRBJ2-2; possibly TRBD2 for D (5 bases). This CDR3 comprises 13 residues. The germline CDR1 and CDR2 sequences are SGHTA and FQGTGA. As DNA, the CDR3 is TGTGCCAGCAGCTTTAGTGACACCGGGGAGCTGTTATTT. This codes for CASSFSDTGELLF.

The chain is built from TRBV7-2 and TRBJ1-1, with no clear D. V lost 7 bases and J lost 11, with 20 bases in between. There are 13 residues in the CDR3. Looked up from germline, CDR1 is SGHTA and CDR2 is FQGNSA. CDR3 region: CASNWEGSRIAFF. The CDR3, as DNA: TGTGCCAGCAACTGGGAGGGAAGTAGGATCGCTTTCTTT.

This clonotype was seen at least ten times. The chain uses TRBV20-1 and TRBJ1-5; D is ambiguous. V gave up 7 bases and J gave up 3 bases, with 13 bases separating them. The CDR3 sequence is 13 residues long. Looked up from germline, CDR1 is DFQATT and CDR2 is SNEGSKA (reference sequence). Here the CDR3 DNA reads TGCAGTGTCCCTGACGTCTTCAATCAGCCCCAGCATTTT. Protein product: CSVPDVFNQPQHF.

This clonotype was seen a handful of times. The chain couples TRBV5-1 to TRBJ2-7, with TRBD2 identical over 8 bases. The CDR3 contains 14 residues. The germline V gene encodes CDR1 SGHRS and CDR2 YFSETQ. V shed 7 bases, J shed 6 bases, and the junction held 12 bases outside the gene matches. CDR3 residues: CASALSGSRSEQYF. The CDR3 DNA reads as TGCGCCAGCGCCCTCAGCGGGAGCAGAAGCGAGCAGTACTTC.

This clonotype was counted ten times or more. The gene calls are TRBV10-3 and TRBJ2-7; 10 nucleotides agree with TRBD2. Looked up from germline, CDR1 is ENHRY and CDR2 is SYGVKD. The CDR3 is made up of 14 amino acids. Trimming at V came to 9 bases and at J to 0 bases, leaving 5 bases not matched to a gene. CDR3 nucleotide sequence: TGTGCCATTTCTCTAGCGGGAGCCTCCTACGAGCAGTACTTC. Protein: CAISLAGASYEQYF.